Listed here is a single TCR beta chain. This entry belongs to a study of shared clonotypes between healthy human individuals. CD8 cells classed as naive were CD45RO-negative and positively selected for CCR7, excluding terminally differentiated effector memory CD45RA+ cells. The healthy adult donors were HIV-negative and reported no recent acute infections or vaccinations. Deep-level running was used for the assay. Replicate PCRs run on sorted subsets employed approximately 0.2 ug DNA, some 33,000 T cell genomes. The data were produced by immunoSEQ multiplex PCR, yet TCRdb's version contains in-frame clones alone and is incomplete. The repertoire consists of roughly 1,800,000 clones, with just under 95% occurring once and the leading ten covering roughly 1.2%. This receptor was identified in a young man in good health. The sample consisted of naive CD8+ T cells sorted from blood.

The CDR3 DNA reads as TGCAGCGCCAACGGGTACTACGAGCAGTACTTC. Protein product: CSANGYYEQYF. The chain has TRBV29-1 and TRBJ2-7; D is unresolved. Per germline, CDR1 SQVTM and CDR2 ANQGSEA. V dropped 7 bases and J dropped 3 bases, with 10 bases sitting between them. The CDR3 consists of 11 residues.